Each of the 9 T cell receptor beta chains below was sequenced from the same sample in a study of blood T cells in healthy people across ages. A J-beta primer mix and a sample-barcoded 5' primer were used in a second PCR of roughly 7 to 12 cycles. TCRdb reprocessed the 5' RACE reads with MiXCR, giving one entry per CDR3 protein. The table lists more than 1,400,000 distinct CDR3 sequences, 42% of them singletons. Source material: blood. The receptors were sampled from a woman between 18 and 29 years old in good health.

V gene TRBV2 combines with J gene TRBJ2-7, with D perhaps TRBD2 (5 bases). The J call is in doubt because the DNA end fits TRBJ2-5 better. The CDR3 has 14 amino acids. The germline gives CDR1 SNHLY, CDR2 FYNNEI. The DNA for the CDR3 is TGTGCCGTTAGCGAGGCAGAAAGAGAAGAGACCCAGTACTTC. Its translation is CAVSEAEREETQYF.

The chain carries TRBV28 and TRBJ2-4; the match to TRBD2 covers 7 bases. V trimming: 1 base; J trimming: 13 bases; junction bases outside the gene matches: 22. The germline gives CDR1 MDHEN, CDR2 SYDVKM. The CDR3 runs 18 residues. CDR3 residues: CASSLSPSLTSEGLKQYF. The CDR3 DNA sequence: TGTGCCAGCAGTTTATCCCCTTCTCTTACTAGCGAGGGTCTGAAGCAGTACTTC. Complete variable domain (other parts from reference TRBV28 and TRBJ2-4): DVKVTQSSRYLVKRTGEKVFLECVQDMDHENMFWYRQDPGLGLRLIYFSYDVKMKEKGDIPEGYSVSREKKERFSLILESASTNQTSMYLCASSLSPSLTSEGLKQYFGAGTRLSVL.

This clonotype was detected a few times. The chain joins TRBV29-1 to TRBJ2-7; D gene uncertain. CDR1 is SQVTM, CDR2 ANQGSEA, per germline. Trimming pared 6 bases from V and 6 bases from J, leaving 15 bases between. The CDR3 is made up of 12 amino acids. CDR3 protein: CSVSHAASEQYF. In DNA form, the CDR3 reads TGCAGCGTATCGCACGCTGCGTCCGAGCAGTACTTC.

As for this clonotype: Since a much larger clone is just one base distant, this may be a read error. The rearrangement joins TRBV20-1 to TRBJ2-7, with 9 positions matching TRBD1. Unmatched junction bases numbered 11, after V lost 8 bases and J lost 6 bases. CDR1 is DFQATT and CDR2 is SNEGSKA in the germline V gene (reference sequence). The CDR3 loop spans 13 amino acids. The CDR3 coding sequence is TGCAGTACCAAGGATACAGGGGGCGGCGAGCAGTACTTC. Encoded protein: CSTKDTGGGEQYF.

This chain uses TRBV28 with TRBJ1-1, with D unclear. Deletions cut 4 bases from V and 4 bases from J, with 7 bases between. CDR1 is MDHEN, CDR2 SYDVKM, per germline. The CDR3 extends over 12 amino acids. CDR3 bases: TGTGCCAGCAGTTCGCCTCTCACTGAAGCTTTCTTT. Its translation: CASSSPLTEAFF.

This sequence joins TRBV6-1 and TRBJ2-1, with a possible D match to TRBD1 (5 bases). CDR3 size: 14 residues. Trimming pared 6 bases from V and 8 bases from J, leaving 17 bases between. CDR1 MNHNS and CDR2 SASEGT come from the germline V gene. The CDR3 reads CASRVNGHSDEQFF. The CDR3 region has the DNA TGTGCCAGCAGGGTGAACGGACACTCGGATGAGCAGTTCTTC.

J is TRBJ2-1 and V is TRBV7-2; D is uncertain. The DNA matches TRBJ2-7 better at its end, which makes the J call doubtful. Germline lookup yields CDR1 SGHTA and CDR2 FQGNSA. The CDR3 is made up of 14 amino acids. CDR3 sequence reads: CASSLDYSYNEQYF. CDR3 in DNA: TGTGCCAGCAGCTTAGACTATTCCTACAATGAGCAGTACTTC.

This clonotype has at least ten counts. V and J are TRBV14 and TRBJ2-3, with 8 bases fitting TRBD1. Unmatched junction bases numbered 1, after V lost 4 bases and J lost 4 bases. Looked up from germline, CDR1 is SGHDN and CDR2 is FVKESK. The CDR3 is made up of 13 amino acids. CDR3 DNA: TGTGCCAGCAGCCTGACAGGGGCAGATACGCAGTATTTT. Translation: CASSLTGADTQYF.

This chain links TRBV12-3 or TRBV12-4 with TRBJ2-1, with D tentatively TRBD2 (6 bases). The V and J ends lost 7 bases and 8 bases respectively, with 18 bases between them. The CDR3 totals 14 residues. The CDR3 nucleotides read TGTGCCAGCAAACGGACCGGGAGTCTCGATGAGCAGTTCTTC. This gives the protein CASKRTGSLDEQFF.